The present T cell receptor (beta chain) was sequenced within a study of blood T cell repertoires in COVID-19. CDR3 length: 18 amino acids. V was pared by 2 bases and J by 2 bases, with 16 bases between. Germline V gene sequence: CDR1 MNHEY, CDR2 SMNVEV (reference sequence). The data were produced by immunoSEQ multiplex PCR, yet TCRdb's version contains in-frame clones alone and is incomplete. The table has roughly 150,000 clones, about 82% seen once. The material sequenced was peripheral blood. This receptor was taken from a man aged 50-59 years with acute or convalescent COVID-19. The rearrangement links TRBV27 to TRBJ2-6; possible D gene TRBD1, 6 bases. The DNA of the CDR3 is TGTGCCAGCAGTTTAAAGGGACACAACGACCCTGGGGCCAACGTCCTGACTTTC. It specifies CASSLKGHNDPGANVLTF.